This T cell receptor beta chain was sequenced in a study of CD8 T cells in Susac syndrome. FACS was used to enrich TEMRA cells, whereas the CD8+ and CD4+ T cells were obtained by negative isolation. The CDR3 contains 15 residues. Germline V gives CDR1 SGDLS, CDR2 YYNGEE. V dropped 0 bases and J dropped 1 base, with 8 bases sitting between them. RNA was extracted with the RNeasy kit, and a quantity of roughly 0.45 to 1 ug was reverse transcribed using random hexamers. The method of amplification for TCR beta CDR3 was immunoSEQ multiplex PCR, covering 54 Vbeta and 13 Jbeta. TCRdb processed the immunoSEQ multiplex PCR reads anew with MiXCR; each CDR3 protein has one entry. The table has 200,000 to 250,000 distinct CDR3 sequences, roughly 90% seen once; the top ten hold about 0.12%.

The sample consisted of CD8+ T cells from PBMCs. This chain uses TRBV9 with TRBJ2-1; D is possibly TRBD1 (6 bases). The sequence was obtained from a human donor with multiple sclerosis. CDR3 in DNA: TGTGCCAGCAGCGTAGAGGGGGTATCCTACAATGAGCAGTTCTTC. It codes for CASSVEGVSYNEQFF.